The present T cell receptor beta chain was sequenced within a study of blood T cell repertoires in COVID-19 (TCRdb year 2020). Study-wide context: Samples covering the acute and convalescent phases of COVID-19 were provided by collaborators in the United States, Italy and Spain. HLA class I and class II types, where available, came from metadata supplied by the sample provider rather than from assay-based typing. Nearly every sample came with metadata listing a de-identified subject ID, COVID-19 status, age in years and sex. The material from the prospective study consisted of cDNA or gDNA derived from T cells, B-cell-depleted T cells, or PBMCs. Deeply sampled blood TCRbeta repertoires from subjects exposed to, actively infected with, or recovered from COVID-19 were included in the dataset. The samples were drawn from two sources: the first 160 participants of the ongoing ImmuneRACE study, and 1,000 to 1,500 subjects contributed by 6 global collaborators. The repertoires were made available in a free public database intended to serve as a resource for research on the immune response to SARS-CoV-2.

Clipping removes 4 bases from V and 0 bases from J, with 5 as the unmatched junction base count. The CDR3 measures 16 amino acids from cysteine to phenylalanine. The only DNA kept is the CDR3, 48 bases in frame from the first base. The germline V gene (reference sequence) sets CDR1 to LGHDT and CDR2 to YNNKEL. Whole blood was collected in K2EDTA tubes by collaborating institutions according to the institutions' own protocols. Collaborator samples were shipped for TCRbeta analysis as frozen whole blood, isolated PBMCs, or DNA extracted from either sample type. This clone was detected only once. Its antigen remains unidentified. No base quality values were provided; no much bigger clone lies one nucleotide off. Paper-wide results and their limitations: The quantity of clinical and demographic metadata differed by source and by participant and was supplied without curation.

TCRbeta CDR3 regions were amplified from genomic DNA by means of the immunoSEQ Assay, a bias-controlled multiplex PCR. As for the original processing: Nucleated cell counts per sample were estimated from amplification of reference gene primers within the assay. To quantify the absolute abundance of each unique TCRbeta CDR3 rearrangement, sequence reads were collapsed and filtered. For each sample, productive Simpson clonality was calculated by taking the square root of Simpson's diversity index across productive rearrangements. Not all clones reach the TCRdb copy of this immuneACCESS table, which keeps in-frame sequences only. Checked studies attribute under half of the gap to unresolved V genes and leave the rest unexplained. Clonal size and the V and J genes are those of that table, whereas D and trimming came from the DNA. Across this sample there are approximately 150,000 clones, with 88% seen only once. The top ten constitute over 9.5% of the sample.

The chain is made from TRBV3-1 (or the pseudogene TRBV3-2) and TRBJ2-3; 9 bases in the junction line up with TRBD2. The material sequenced was peripheral blood. The sequence derives from a man between 60 and 75 years old with active or convalescent COVID-19. In nucleotides, the sequence is TGTGCCAGCAGCCGCCTAGCGGGACCTAGCACAGATACGCAGTATTTT. Its coded protein is CASSRLAGPSTDTQYF.